The next 18 T cell receptor beta chains were all read from a single sample in a study of T cells in localized non-small cell lung cancer. Method: immunoSEQ multiplex PCR; TCRdb's copy keeps in-frame clones and lacks some. Among under 35,000 clones listed, approximately 90% were seen once. The specimen was peripheral blood, collected before any cancer treatment. These receptors originate from a female donor older than 55 with stage I lung adenocarcinoma.

In its sample, this clone was seen a few times. V gene TRBV10-2 combines with J gene TRBJ2-2; D gene uncertain. The CDR3 extends over 12 amino acids. V lost 3 bases, J lost 5 bases, and 4 bases lay in between. Germline CDR1 is WSHSY and CDR2 is SAAADI. The chain's CDR3 is CASSEGTGELFF. CDR3 bases: TGCGCCAGCAGTGAAGGGACCGGGGAGCTGTTTTTT.

This CDR3 reads CASSLVSGGLTEAFF. The CDR3 nucleotides are TGTGCCAGCAGCTTAGTATCAGGGGGCTTAACTGAAGCTTTCTTT. The gene calls are TRBV7-9 and TRBJ1-1, with 8 positions matching TRBD1. CDR1 and CDR2 from the germline V gene are SEHNR and FQNEAQ (reference sequence). The CDR3 sequence is 15 residues long. The V gene end was trimmed by 1 base and the J gene end by 5 bases; junction bases not matched to a gene: 6.

This chain connects TRBV4-1 to TRBJ1-3; tentative D call: TRBD1 (5 bases). From germline, CDR1 is MGHRA and CDR2 YSYEKL. Trimming removed 1 base at V and 0 bases at J, with 13 bases between. CDR3 length equals 17 residues. CDR3 bases: TGCGCCAGCAGCCAAGTGCAGGGCAGCCTCTCTGGAAACACCATATATTTT. It specifies CASSQVQGSLSGNTIYF.

The rearrangement joins TRBV7-9 to TRBJ1-3; D not resolved. Trimming removed 4 bases at V and 0 bases at J, with 10 bases between. The CDR3 extends over 15 amino acids. The germline CDR1 and CDR2 sequences are SEHNR and FQNEAQ (reference sequence). The chain's CDR3 is CASSSTANSGNTIYF. The DNA for the CDR3 is TGTGCCAGCAGCTCGACCGCTAACTCTGGAAACACCATATATTTT.

This clone occurred a few times. The chain employs TRBV2 and TRBJ1-6; D is undetermined. The CDR3 loop spans 15 amino acids. V was cut by 5 bases and J by 0 bases, with 8 bases left in between. From germline, CDR1 is SNHLY and CDR2 FYNNEI. For the CDR3, the DNA is TGTGCCAGCAGTACGTACCTCTCCTATAATTCACCCCTCCACTTT. It translates to CASSTYLSYNSPLHF.

As to this clone: One junction end disagrees with the germline gene, perhaps due to a read error. V usage is TRBV5-8 and J usage is TRBJ1-2; D not certain. There are 13 residues in the CDR3. From germline, CDR1 is SGHTS and CDR2 YDEGEE. The CDR3 here is CASSLKRGTGYTF. For the CDR3, the DNA is TGCGCCAGCAGCCTAAAACGGGGAACGGGCTACACCTTC.

The chain uses TRBV7-8 and TRBJ2-5; the D call may be TRBD1 or TRBD2 (5 bases each). The V end was cut by 5 bases, the J end by 11 bases, with 18 bases between. Germline V lookup: CDR1 SGHVS, CDR2 FQNEAQ. The CDR3 is 13 amino acids. CDR3 region: CASSLGAVGEQYF. The CDR3, as DNA: TGTGCCAGCAGCCTAGGGGCCGTGGGGGAGCAGTACTTC.

The rearrangement joins TRBV5-5 to TRBJ1-3; 7 nucleotides match TRBD1. Per germline, CDR1 SGHKS and CDR2 YYEKEE (reference sequence). V was pared by 0 bases and J by 0 bases, with 6 bases of the junction left unmatched. The CDR3 covers 17 residues. CDR3 protein: CASSLVTTGASGNTIYF. CDR3 sequence (DNA): TGTGCCAGCAGCTTGGTCACCACAGGGGCCTCTGGAAACACCATATATTTT.

This clone has just a few counts. This rearrangement joins TRBV27 to TRBJ1-2; D is possibly TRBD1 (5 bases). V was trimmed by 2 bases and J by 0 bases, leaving 7 bases between them. The CDR3 is 14 amino acids. Germline V gene sequence: CDR1 MNHEY, CDR2 SMNVEV (reference sequence). This chain's CDR3 is CASSLQGANYGYTF. In DNA, the CDR3 is TGTGCCAGCAGTTTACAGGGTGCTAACTATGGCTACACCTTC.

The rearrangement uses TRBV5-6 and TRBJ1-2; D gene unclear. This CDR3 is 11 amino acids long. The germline CDR1 and CDR2 sequences are SGHDT and YYEEEE. The ends were cut back, 1 base at V and 7 bases at J, with 5 bases in the middle. CDR3 in amino acids: CASSLLGGYTF. The CDR3 coding sequence is TGTGCCAGCAGCTTGTTGGGTGGCTACACCTTC.

V gene TRBV5-1 combines with J gene TRBJ2-3; D is unclear. Germline CDR1 and CDR2: SGHRS and YFSETQ. Trimming removed 2 bases at V and 1 base at J, with 5 bases between. This CDR3 has 13 amino acids. CDR3 loop: CASSFEGTDTQYF. CDR3 nucleotide sequence: TGCGCCAGCAGCTTTGAGGGCACAGATACGCAGTATTTT.

The chain employs TRBV5-1 and TRBJ2-5, with TRBD1 as a possible D gene (5 bases). Trimming took off 2 bases at V and 1 base at J, with 12 bases between the two ends. Germline-derived CDR1 and CDR2 are SGHRS and YFSETQ. CDR3 length: 15 residues. The CDR3 here is CASSFRGTGQETQYF. In DNA form, the CDR3 reads TGCGCCAGCAGCTTTAGGGGAACGGGCCAAGAGACCCAGTACTTC.

This chain links TRBV7-8 with TRBJ2-7; 7 bases are shared with TRBD2. CDR1 and CDR2 (germline): SGHVS, FQNEAQ. This CDR3 spans 15 amino acids. Trimming at V came to 5 bases and at J to 1 base, leaving 8 bases not matched to a gene. The CDR3 nucleotides are TGTGCCAGCAGCCAGCAACTAGCGCTATCCTACGAGCAGTACTTC. As protein: CASSQQLALSYEQYF. The whole variable domain, filled in from reference TRBV7-8 and TRBJ2-7, reads GAGVSQSPRYKVAKRGQDVALRCDPISGHVSLFWYQQALGQGPEFLTYFQNEAQLDKSGLPSDRFFAERPEGSVSTLKIQRTQQEDSAVYLCASSQQLALSYEQYFGPGTRLTVT.

This CDR3 reads CASSLDPGPQNIQYF. In DNA form, the CDR3 reads TGTGCCAGCAGCTTAGACCCGGGTCCCCAAAACATTCAGTACTTC. The chain is built from TRBV5-5 and TRBJ2-4; D call uncertain. The CDR3 covers 15 residues. The germline CDR1 and CDR2 sequences are SGHKS and YYEKEE (reference sequence). Trimming took 2 bases from V and 5 from J, leaving 14 bases between them.

The rearrangement links TRBV7-9 to TRBJ1-1, with D tentatively TRBD1 (5 bases). The CDR3 runs 13 residues. Trimming removed 5 bases at V and 1 base at J, with 8 bases between. The germline gives CDR1 SEHNR, CDR2 FQNEAQ (reference sequence). The chain's CDR3 is CASSPTENTEAFF. The CDR3, as DNA: TGTGCCAGCAGCCCGACAGAGAACACTGAAGCTTTCTTT.

The CDR3 is CASSQGANTEAFF. In nucleotides, the CDR3 is TGTGCCAGCTCACAGGGGGCGAACACTGAAGCTTTCTTT. The gene calls are TRBV18 and TRBJ1-1; 7 positions match TRBD1. The CDR3 runs 13 residues. The germline V gene has CDR1 KGHSH and CDR2 LQKENI. Trimming removed 4 bases from V and 1 base from J; junction bases left unmatched: 0.

The V and J genes are TRBV5-4 and TRBJ2-2; the D is unclear. The V gene's germline CDR1 is SGHNT and CDR2 YYREEE (reference sequence). The CDR3 runs 13 residues. V lost 0 bases and J 8 bases, leaving 8 bases between the germline ends. The CDR3 DNA is TGTGCCAGCAGCTTGGAACCCCTTGGGGAGCTGTTTTTT. Its protein product is CASSLEPLGELFF.

The V gene is TRBV11-2, the J gene TRBJ2-7; TRBD1 matches 8 bases. This CDR3 has 15 residues. V lost 2 bases to trimming and J lost 5 bases; unmatched junction nucleotides: 8. Germline CDR1 SGHAT, CDR2 FQNNGV. CDR3 DNA sequence: TGTGCCAGCAGCTTATTTACGACCAGGGGGCACGAGCAGTACTTC. Its protein is CASSLFTTRGHEQYF.